This is a list of T cell receptor beta chains from one sample in a study of cytomegalovirus exposure and HLA in healthy donors. TCRdb keeps only in-frame clones here, not all; method: immunoSEQ multiplex PCR. The sample lists approximately 110,000 clones; around three quarters were seen once. Sequences were obtained from PBMCs. The source is a woman in her forties in good health and CMV-seropositive. CDR3s leave out the opening cysteine and the closing phenylalanine or tryptophan.

CDR3aa,v_gene,j_gene
AWSISETQY,TRBV30,TRBJ2-5
ASSLLGEETQY,TRBV7-2,TRBJ2-5
ASSLGTSGITDTQY,TRBV18,TRBJ2-3
SSSLNRGMGNEQF,TRBV7-9,TRBJ2-1
ASSFRGEHGYEQH,TRBV11-2,TRBJ2-7
ASSEGGRGDETQY,TRBV2,TRBJ2-5
ASSSPGQGDEKLF,TRBV7-9,TRBJ1-4
ASSETGKLGELF,TRBV10-1,TRBJ2-2
ASSAMQGSRNEQF,TRBV6-1,TRBJ2-1
SQGSTDTQY,TRBV30,TRBJ2-3
ASSSERIEQF,TRBV7-9,TRBJ2-1
ASSLTGAGSEQY,TRBV11-3,TRBJ2-7